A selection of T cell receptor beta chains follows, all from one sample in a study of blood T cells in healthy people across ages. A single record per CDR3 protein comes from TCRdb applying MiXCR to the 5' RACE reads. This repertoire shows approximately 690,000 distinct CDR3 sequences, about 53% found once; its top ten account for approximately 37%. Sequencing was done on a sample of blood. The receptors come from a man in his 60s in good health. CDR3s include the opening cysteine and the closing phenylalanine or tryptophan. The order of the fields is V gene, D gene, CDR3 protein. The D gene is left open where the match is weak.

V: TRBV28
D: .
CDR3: CASRTVRTEGAKNIQYF

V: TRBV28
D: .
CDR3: CASSFSGAAGVETQYF

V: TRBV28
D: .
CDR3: CASRYGGQETQYF

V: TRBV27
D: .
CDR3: CASSLSGPVSYEQYF

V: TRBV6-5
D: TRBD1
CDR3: CASREWDRQGKAFF

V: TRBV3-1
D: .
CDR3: CASSHGPSGYTF

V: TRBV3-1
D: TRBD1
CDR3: CASSSPGQGSAGYTF

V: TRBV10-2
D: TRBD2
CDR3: CASSRSGGAAKNIQYF

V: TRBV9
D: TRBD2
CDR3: CASSVVAGGNTDTQYF

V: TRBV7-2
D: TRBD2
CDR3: CASSLVREGTQYF

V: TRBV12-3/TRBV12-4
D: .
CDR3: CASSQAGTKWSNQPQHF

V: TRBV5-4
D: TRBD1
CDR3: CASSLDAGGADTQYF

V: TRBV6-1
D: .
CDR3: CASSLYAYSGELFF

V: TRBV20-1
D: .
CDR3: CSAIRRVNQPQHF

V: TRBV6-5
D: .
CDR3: CASSYSGVFHEKLFF

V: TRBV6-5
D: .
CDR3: CASSYSILSTDTQYF

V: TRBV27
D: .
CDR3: CASSPKGGGKNIQYF

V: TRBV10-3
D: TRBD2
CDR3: CAISGTSGGTTDTQYF

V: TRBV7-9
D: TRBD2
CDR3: CASSLGPGLTYKEQFF

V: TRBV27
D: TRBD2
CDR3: CASSLLGLAGGRKTQYF

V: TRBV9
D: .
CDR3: CASSVGGYGPYGYTF

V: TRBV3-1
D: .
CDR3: CASSQEVGNNEQFF

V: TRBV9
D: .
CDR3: CAGSVAGGSGISYEQYF

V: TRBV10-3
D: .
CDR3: CAISSQGGGYEQYF

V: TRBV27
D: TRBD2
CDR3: CASSGTSGGAWETQYF

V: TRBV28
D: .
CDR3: CASRGPQEKLFF

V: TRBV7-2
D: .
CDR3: CASSLPGGYNEQFF

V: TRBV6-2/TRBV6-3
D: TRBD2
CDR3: CASSSSPQSGGVETQYF

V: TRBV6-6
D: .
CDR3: CASSWRSGYTF

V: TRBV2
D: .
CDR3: CASGRDTQETQYF

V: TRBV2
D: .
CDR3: CASSGQGHTEAFF

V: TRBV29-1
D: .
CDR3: CSVAAPEAAFF

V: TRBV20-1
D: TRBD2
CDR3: CSATRGGGAPREQYF

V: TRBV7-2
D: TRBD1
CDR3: CASSLGGAGGNEKLFF

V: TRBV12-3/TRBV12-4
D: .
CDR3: CASTLLGGGYTF

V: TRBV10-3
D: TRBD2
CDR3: CAIRGGFGGEQFF

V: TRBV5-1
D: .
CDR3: CASSLGDYRGAGNEQFF

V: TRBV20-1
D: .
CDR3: CSARDGASGTDTQYF

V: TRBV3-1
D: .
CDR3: CASSQGGINYGYTF

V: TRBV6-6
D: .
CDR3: CASSAGVSNTQYF

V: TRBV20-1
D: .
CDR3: CSARDAGGDEKLFF

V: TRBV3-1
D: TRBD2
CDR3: CASSQTGLGAYEQYF

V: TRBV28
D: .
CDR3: CASSTQSGTENTEAFF

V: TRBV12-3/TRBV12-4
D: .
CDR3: CASTLGQNYGYTF

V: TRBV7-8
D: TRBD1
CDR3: CAGSSGTAFSGANVLTF

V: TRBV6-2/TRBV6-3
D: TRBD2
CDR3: CASSYRRGGSAEQFF

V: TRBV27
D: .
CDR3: CASSLAAYPIYEQYF

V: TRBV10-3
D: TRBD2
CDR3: CAISDSGRASGNEQFF

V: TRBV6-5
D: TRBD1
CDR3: CASRWTGGNTGELFF

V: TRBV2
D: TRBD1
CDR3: CASSTGQGGFEKLFF

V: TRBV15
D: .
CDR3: CATSRPDQPQHF

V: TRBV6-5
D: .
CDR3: CASSVGWNNTEAFF

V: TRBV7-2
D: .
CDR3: CASSPQGALCEQYF